The following is a TCR beta chain sequence with its context. Its antigen remains unidentified. The germline gives CDR1 SGHAT, CDR2 FQNNGV. V was clipped by 1 base and J by 3 bases, with 12 bases between them. The CDR3 loop spans 15 amino acids. As for time point: newly diagnosed, previously untreated cHL patient sample. Out of thawed PBMCs, magnetic negative selection purified CD4+ T cells. These data originate in a study of PD-1 blockade in classical Hodgkin lymphoma. General study results and limits: Underlying causes for the observed repertoire differences were not defined, possibly disease activity or prior therapy. Compared with healthy donors, newly diagnosed patients reportedly showed lower baseline TCR diversity.

The repertoire was sequenced with immunoSEQ multiplex PCR; TCRdb's copy has only in-frame clones and lacks some. The profile covers some 23,000 clones, with roughly nine tenths appearing a single time and around 0.53% taken by the ten largest. The chain combines TRBV11-2 with TRBJ2-5; D not certain. Sequencing was carried out using CD4+ T cells from blood. This clonotype was sampled from a human donor with classical Hodgkin lymphoma. The CDR3 sequence is CASSLARTPEETQYF. DNA of the CDR3: TGTGCCAGCAGCTTAGCTAGAACCCCAGAAGAGACCCAGTACTTC.